Following are 25 T cell receptor beta chains from one sample sequenced in a study of beta chain features in type 1 diabetes. Broader study findings: Shorter TCRB CDR3s, moderately but significantly so, marked every one of the four CD4+ subsets in Type 1 diabetes patients.

Expressed TCRB transcripts got sequenced, as all isolated RNA was reverse transcribed. The method was immunoSEQ multiplex PCR; TCRdb's version includes in-frame clones alone and lacks a portion of them. In the table there are some 350,000 clones, about 13% of which are singletons. No antigens are known for them. The sequenced material came from naive CD4+ T cells from blood. Every receptor here comes from a woman younger than 35 with type 1 diabetes.

The chain carries TRBV29-1 and TRBJ1-2; the match to TRBD1 covers 12 bases. J lost 12 bases, V lost 6 bases, and 14 bases had no gene match. The germline V gene encodes CDR1 SQVTM and CDR2 ANQGSEA. There are 14 residues in the CDR3. The CDR3 loop reads CSVQPGQGALPNTF. CDR3 nucleotide sequence: TGCAGCGTCCAACCGGGACAGGGGGCGCTCCCTAACACCTTC.

This clone was counted a few times. The sample contains more than one DNA sequence encoding this CDR3. The chain has TRBV9 and TRBJ1-1; D unresolved. Trimming took 4 bases from V and 1 from J, leaving 11 bases between them. The CDR3 runs to 14 residues. Germline CDR1 reads SGDLS; CDR2 reads YYNGEE. CDR3 loop: CASSLRSGNTEAFF. CDR3 DNA: TGTGCCAGCAGCCTAAGGTCGGGGAACACTGAAGCTTTCTTT.

This rearrangement joins TRBV28 to TRBJ2-1; 10 bases agree with TRBD1. V gave up 5 bases and J gave up 9 bases; unmatched junction bases: 13. CDR1 and CDR2 from the germline V gene are MDHEN and SYDVKM. CDR3 length: 16 amino acids. CDR3: CASSTTGQGRLGEQFF. CDR3 coding DNA: TGTGCCAGCAGTACCACGGGACAGGGGCGCCTCGGTGAGCAGTTCTTC.

This clone came up a few times. The CDR3, as DNA: TGTGCCAGCAGCTCTGGCCGCGGCGCTGGGGATACGCAGTATTTT. It translates to CASSSGRGAGDTQYF. The chain combines TRBV5-4 with TRBJ2-3, with D unresolved. The CDR3 covers 15 residues. With 3 bases removed from V and 6 bases from J, the gap between germline ends came to 17 bases. The germline V gene encodes CDR1 SGHNT and CDR2 YYREEE (reference sequence).

The chain couples TRBV14 to TRBJ1-1, with D possibly being TRBD1 (5 bases). The CDR3 contains 13 residues. The V end was cut by 9 bases, the J end by 0 bases, with 11 bases between. CDR1 is SGHDN and CDR2 is FVKESK in the germline V gene. The CDR3 bases are TGTGCCAGTCGTCAGGGATTGAACACTGAAGCTTTCTTT. This encodes CASRQGLNTEAFF.

This clone occurred a few times. The chain has TRBV5-1 and TRBJ2-3; 12 bases map to TRBD2. CDR3 length: 15 amino acids. Germline V gene sequence: CDR1 SGHRS, CDR2 YFSETQ. The V gene end was trimmed by 7 bases and the J gene end by 3 bases; junction bases not matched to a gene: 6. CDR3 residues: CASGTGTSGTDTQYF. CDR3 in DNA: TGCGCCAGCGGAACCGGGACTAGCGGGACAGATACGCAGTATTTT.

The rearrangement joins TRBV27 to TRBJ1-2, with a tentative D call TRBD1 (5 bases). The germline V gene encodes CDR1 MNHEY and CDR2 SMNVEV (reference sequence). The CDR3 is 14 residues long. The germline V and J ends were trimmed by 6 bases and 4 bases, with 15 bases remaining between them. CDR3 bases: TGTGCCAGCAGGGATTCCGGGACTCTCTATGGCTACACCTTC. This gives the protein CASRDSGTLYGYTF.

The genes are TRBV28 and TRBJ2-7, with 7 positions matching TRBD1. Germline V CDR1 and CDR2: MDHEN, SYDVKM. V lost 5 bases and J lost 5; bases outside the gene matches: 18. The CDR3 has 17 residues. Here the CDR3 reads CASSPPFAGGYRNEQYF. The CDR3 coding sequence is TGTGCCAGCAGTCCTCCCTTCGCAGGGGGTTATAGGAACGAGCAGTACTTC.

The rearrangement joins TRBV29-1 to TRBJ1-2, with D tentatively TRBD1 (5 bases). Germline loops: CDR1 SQVTM, CDR2 ANQGSEA. Trimming stripped 5 bases from V and 2 bases from J, with 12 bases between. The CDR3 is 13 amino acids. CDR3 sequence reads: CSVMGPLNYGYTF. In DNA form, the CDR3 reads TGCAGCGTTATGGGGCCCTTGAACTATGGCTACACCTTC.

A few counts support this clone. The CDR3 DNA sequence: TGTGCCAGCACCGGGCCGGGATCTGGGGCCAACGTCCTGACTTTC. It translates to CASTGPGSGANVLTF. The chain recombines TRBV2 with TRBJ2-6; D perhaps matches TRBD2 (5 bases). CDR1 is SNHLY, CDR2 FYNNEI, per germline. Trimming pared 7 bases from V and 1 base from J, leaving 11 bases between. The CDR3 spans 15 residues.

On this clone itself: The same CDR3 also results from other DNA sequences found in this sample. The chain employs TRBV6-5 and TRBJ1-1; weak D call: TRBD1 (6 bases). This CDR3 has 11 amino acids. The germline gives CDR1 MNHEY, CDR2 SVGAGI. V lost 5 bases to trimming and J lost 8 bases, with 9 bases between them. The CDR3 reads CASSTGTEAFF. The CDR3 bases are TGTGCCAGCAGTACAGGGACGGAAGCTTTCTTT.

This clone was counted only a few times. The V gene is TRBV18, the J gene TRBJ2-1, with D uncertain. Germline V gives CDR1 KGHSH, CDR2 LQKENI. V lost 0 bases and J 7 bases, leaving 7 bases between the germline ends. The CDR3 totals 13 residues. The CDR3 loop is CASSPPVRNEQFF. CDR3 DNA: TGTGCCAGCTCACCACCGGTCAGAAATGAGCAGTTCTTC.

The genes are TRBV6-5 and TRBJ2-7, with TRBD1 identical over 8 bases. The CDR3 totals 14 residues. Germline CDR1 and CDR2: MNHEY and SVGAGI. V shed 2 bases, J shed 4 bases, and the junction held 4 bases outside the gene matches. The CDR3 reads CASSYAGTGYEQYF. The CDR3 region has the DNA TGTGCCAGCAGTTACGCCGGGACAGGTTACGAGCAGTACTTC.

The chain is built from TRBV6-1 and TRBJ1-5; no clear D gene. V was clipped by 4 bases and J by 5 bases, with 12 bases between them. The germline V gene has CDR1 MNHNS and CDR2 SASEGT. This CDR3 is 14 amino acids long. The CDR3: CASSGDGIYQPQHF. The CDR3 bases are TGTGCCAGCAGTGGAGACGGGATTTATCAGCCCCAGCATTTT.

The chain joins TRBV5-1 to TRBJ2-1; D may be TRBD2 (5 bases). The CDR3 covers 15 residues. The V end was cut by 2 bases, the J end by 0 bases, with 9 bases between. Per the germline V gene, CDR1 is SGHRS and CDR2 is YFSETQ. In nucleotides, the CDR3 is TGCGCCAGCAGCTTAATAGCGTACTCCTACAATGAGCAGTTCTTC. Protein: CASSLIAYSYNEQFF.

The table lists this clone with a few counts. V usage is TRBV5-1 and J usage is TRBJ2-1, with D unresolved. The germline V and J ends were trimmed by 4 bases and 7 bases, with 21 bases remaining between them. The germline gives CDR1 SGHRS, CDR2 YFSETQ. This CDR3 is built from 16 residues. The CDR3 sequence: CASSPGVRIDKNEQFF. DNA for the CDR3: TGCGCCAGCAGCCCGGGTGTCAGAATCGATAAAAATGAGCAGTTCTTC.

The genes are TRBV5-6 and TRBJ2-7; D possibly uses TRBD1 or TRBD2 (5 bases each). Between the trimmed V and J ends, which lost 4 bases and 3 bases, there was a span of 11 bases. The V gene's germline CDR1 is SGHDT and CDR2 YYEEEE. This CDR3 has 13 residues. DNA of the CDR3: TGTGCCAGCAGCATGGGACGGAGCTACGAGCAGTACGTC. Translating it yields CASSMGRSYEQYV.

There are a few counts of this clone. V and J are TRBV4-1 and TRBJ2-6; 7 bases map to TRBD1. Germline CDR1 and CDR2: MGHRA and YSYEKL. CDR3 size: 17 residues. Unmatched junction bases numbered 5, after V lost 3 bases and J lost 0 bases. DNA for the CDR3: TGCGCCAGCAGCCAGGACAGGCCTCACTCTGGGGCCAACGTCCTGACTTTC. Translation: CASSQDRPHSGANVLTF.

Only one count was recorded for this clone. V gene TRBV5-1 combines with J gene TRBJ2-7, with TRBD1 matching over 11 bases. Germline V CDR1 and CDR2: SGHRS, YFSETQ. CDR3 length: 15 residues. V lost 4 bases and J lost 6; bases outside the gene matches: 9. The CDR3: CASSVRGQGVREQYF. As DNA, the CDR3 is TGCGCCAGCAGCGTGAGGGGACAGGGGGTTCGCGAGCAGTACTTC.

The gene calls are TRBV18 and TRBJ2-3; TRBD2 agrees at 7 bases. CDR1 and CDR2 (germline): KGHSH, LQKENI. V shed 4 bases, J shed 4 bases, and the junction held 5 bases outside the gene matches. This CDR3 comprises 14 residues. The CDR3 bases are TGTGCCAGCTCACGCGACGCGGGAGCAGATACGCAGTATTTT. Protein product: CASSRDAGADTQYF.

Regarding this clone: Within the sample, other DNA sequences also encode this same CDR3. V usage is TRBV30 and J usage is TRBJ2-7; D might be TRBD2 (6 bases). The germline V and J ends were trimmed by 1 base and 0 bases, with 10 bases remaining between them. CDR1 is GTSNPN, CDR2 SVGIG, per germline (reference sequence). The CDR3 loop spans 14 amino acids. As DNA, the CDR3 is TGTGCCTGGAGTGCCGGGGGAAGCTCCTACGAGCAGTACTTC. This gives the protein CAWSAGGSSYEQYF.

The V call is TRBV5-1, the J call TRBJ2-1; D might be TRBD2 (5 bases). Trimming shortened V by 4 bases and J by 0 bases, and 14 bases separated the two germline ends. CDR3 length equals 16 residues. Germline V lookup: CDR1 SGHRS, CDR2 YFSETQ. CDR3 sequence: CASSPSSGSSYNEQFF. The CDR3 DNA follows: TGCGCCAGCAGCCCTTCGAGCGGAAGCTCCTACAATGAGCAGTTCTTC.

This clone has more than one count but fewer than ten. This rearrangement joins TRBV29-1 to TRBJ2-5; 7 bases align to TRBD2. CDR3 length: 15 amino acids. V lost 1 base, J lost 5 bases, and 10 bases stayed unmatched. Germline V gives CDR1 SQVTM, CDR2 ANQGSEA. The CDR3 is CSVEGRAGAIETQYF. CDR3 bases: TGCAGCGTTGAAGGTCGGGCGGGAGCCATCGAGACCCAGTACTTC.

This clone was counted between two and nine times. The chain has TRBV29-1 and TRBJ2-3; 11 nucleotides line up with TRBD2. V shed 1 base, J shed 6 bases, and the junction held 12 bases outside the gene matches. The germline CDR1 and CDR2 sequences are SQVTM and ANQGSEA. The CDR3 runs 17 residues. This chain's CDR3 is CSVEGGASGRSTDTQYF. Written as DNA, the CDR3 is TGCAGCGTTGAAGGAGGAGCTAGCGGGAGGTCTACGGATACGCAGTATTTT.

This clone was seen once. Other DNA sequences in the same sample also yield this CDR3. This sequence joins TRBV30 and TRBJ2-1; D gene unclear. Trimming took 1 base from V and 3 from J, leaving 7 bases between them. CDR1 is GTSNPN and CDR2 is SVGIG in the germline V gene (reference sequence). The CDR3 is 13 residues long. The CDR3 DNA reads TGTGCCTGGAGTGGAACAAACTACAATGAGCAGTTCTTC. This codes for CAWSGTNYNEQFF. Full variable domain (missing parts from reference TRBV30 and TRBJ2-1): SQTIHQWPATLVQPVGSPLSLECTVEGTSNPNLYWYRQAAGRGLQLLFYSVGIGQISSEVPQNLSASRPQDRQFILSSKKLLLSDSGFYLCAWSGTNYNEQFFGPGTRLTVL.